The T cell receptor beta chain described here comes from a study of blood T cell repertoires in COVID-19. The V gene lost 4 bases and the J gene lost 4 bases, with 18 bases spanning the gap. This CDR3 is built from 15 residues. Germline lookup yields CDR1 SGHNT and CDR2 YYREEE (reference sequence). The table came from immunoSEQ multiplex PCR; TCRdb's copy has only in-frame clones and leaves some out. The table lists a few hundred thousand clones, around 92% of them singletons, with roughly 1.2% in the top ten. This clone was seen a single time. The chain links TRBV5-4 to TRBJ2-7; tentative D call: TRBD1 (6 bases). The clonotype comes from a man in his forties with acute or convalescent COVID-19. Sequenced sample: peripheral blood. The DNA for the CDR3 is TGTGCCAGCAGCCTACCGGAACAGGGATATTACGAGCAGTACTTC. Translating it yields CASSLPEQGYYEQYF.